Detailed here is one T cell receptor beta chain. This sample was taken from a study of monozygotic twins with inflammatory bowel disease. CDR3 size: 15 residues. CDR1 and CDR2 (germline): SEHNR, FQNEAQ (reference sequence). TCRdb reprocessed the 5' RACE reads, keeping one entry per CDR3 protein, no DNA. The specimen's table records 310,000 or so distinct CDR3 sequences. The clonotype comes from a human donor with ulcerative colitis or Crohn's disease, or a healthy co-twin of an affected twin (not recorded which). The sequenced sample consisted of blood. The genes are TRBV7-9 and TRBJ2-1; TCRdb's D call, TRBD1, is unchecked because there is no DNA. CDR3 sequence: CASSNRDRGRDEQFF.